This record looks at one TCR beta chain sequence and its context. This specimen comes from a study of control samples from healthy donors and cancer patients. TCRdb's copy holds only in-frame clones and misses some; the assay was immunoSEQ multiplex PCR. The table has approximately 130,000 clones, 70% to 90% seen once. The CDR3 loop spans 16 amino acids. Germline CDR1 SQVTM, CDR2 ANQGSEA. V gave up 0 bases and J gave up 0 bases, with 11 bases separating them. This sequence was found in a man in his 60s in good health. The chain uses TRBV29-1 and TRBJ2-2; TRBD1 might be the D (6 bases). Input material: blood. CDR3 residues: CSVEDPWTANTGELFF. As DNA, the CDR3 is TGCAGCGTTGAAGATCCGTGGACAGCGAACACCGGGGAGCTGTTTTTT.